These 14 T cell receptor beta chains came from one sample sequenced in a study of graft-versus-host responses after intestinal transplantation. Here immunoSEQ multiplex PCR was the method, and the copy in TCRdb shows in-frame clones only, minus some. The sample shows about 98,000 clones, around 88% of them seen only once. The input for sequencing was PBMCs, taken 255 days after intestinal transplant. All receptors derive from a human patient who received an intestinal transplant, so some T cells may come from the graft donor.

This clone was detected only a few times. The chain employs TRBV7-9 and TRBJ1-2; TRBD1 is a possible D gene (5 bases). Trimming left V 8 bases short and J 4 bases short, with 14 bases between. The CDR3 length is 13 residues. Looked up from germline, CDR1 is SEHNR and CDR2 is FQNEAQ (reference sequence). The CDR3 DNA is TGTGCCAGCGTTGAGGGAAGGGGCTATGGCTACACCTTC. Encoded protein: CASVEGRGYGYTF.

The gene calls are TRBV6-6 and TRBJ2-2; D is perhaps TRBD1 (6 bases). Germline lookup yields CDR1 MNHNY and CDR2 SVGAGI (reference sequence). The V and J ends lost 6 bases and 4 bases respectively, with 12 bases between them. The CDR3 is 14 amino acids. The chain's CDR3 is CASSPTGLTGELFF. Written as DNA, the CDR3 is TGTGCCAGCAGCCCAACAGGGCTCACCGGGGAGCTGTTTTTT.

The V gene is TRBV6-1, the J gene TRBJ1-5; D may be TRBD1 (5 bases). Germline V lookup: CDR1 MNHNS, CDR2 SASEGT. CDR3 size: 15 residues. V lost 4 bases and J 5 bases, leaving 15 bases between the germline ends. CDR3 sequence (DNA): TGTGCCAGCAGTGGGGGGACCTTAATGGATCAGCCCCAGCATTTT. Its protein product is CASSGGTLMDQPQHF.

The V call is TRBV6-1, the J call TRBJ1-6; 8 nucleotides align to TRBD1. This CDR3 region has 14 residues. V lost 7 bases to trimming and J lost 7 bases; unmatched junction nucleotides: 6. CDR1 is MNHNS and CDR2 is SASEGT in the germline V gene. Here the CDR3 reads CASTDRQGNSPLHF. For the CDR3, the DNA is TGTGCCAGCACCGATCGACAGGGGAATTCACCCCTCCACTTT.

The chain carries TRBV7-2 and TRBJ2-1; 11 bases are a match to TRBD2. V was pared by 3 bases and J by 8 bases, with 6 bases of the junction left unmatched. CDR3 length equals 15 residues. The germline V gene has CDR1 SGHTA and CDR2 FQGNSA. The CDR3 spells CASSLGLAVPHEQFF. CDR3 in DNA: TGTGCCAGCAGCTTGGGACTAGCGGTCCCACATGAGCAGTTCTTC.

V is TRBV6-1 and J is TRBJ2-7; the D call may be TRBD1 or TRBD2 (5 bases each). The CDR3 has 15 residues. The V gene lost 1 base and the J gene lost 1 base, with 11 bases spanning the gap. The germline V gene has CDR1 MNHNS and CDR2 SASEGT. Here the CDR3 DNA reads TGTGCCAGCAGTGAAGAGTTCGGGGCTTCCTACGAGCAGTACGTC. This codes for CASSEEFGASYEQYV.

The V call is TRBV6-6, the J call TRBJ1-1; 9 nucleotides line up with TRBD1. After removal of 2 bases from V and 0 bases from J, the junction contained 4 bases not matched to a gene. In germline, CDR1 is MNHNY, CDR2 SVGAGI (reference sequence). The CDR3 extends over 16 amino acids. CDR3 in DNA: TGTGCCAGCAGTTACACAGGGGGCGGGATGAACACTGAAGCTTTCTTT. Translation gives CASSYTGGGMNTEAFF.

This chain joins TRBV5-1 and TRBJ1-1, with D possibly being TRBD1 (5 bases). The CDR3 spans 15 residues. Germline loops: CDR1 SGHRS, CDR2 YFSETQ. V dropped 1 base and J dropped 2 bases, with 12 bases sitting between them. CDR3 nucleotide sequence: TGCGCCAGCAGCTTGATGGGGGTTGTTAACACTGAAGCTTTCTTT. Its protein is CASSLMGVVNTEAFF.

The rearrangement links TRBV7-9 to TRBJ2-5; D unclear. V lost 3 bases and J lost 3, with 11 bases in between. Germline CDR1 reads SEHNR; CDR2 reads FQNEAQ (reference sequence). The CDR3 is 14 residues long. CDR3 DNA sequence: TGTGCCAGCAGCTTTAAAGGGTTCGAAGAGACCCAGTACTTC. Amino acid sequence: CASSFKGFEETQYF.

This clone was observed a few times. This chain uses TRBV6-5 with TRBJ1-6, with 7 bases matching TRBD1. The CDR3 is 15 residues long. The germline gives CDR1 MNHEY, CDR2 SVGAGI. The J segment lost 4 bases and the V segment lost 0 bases, leaving 0 bases of the junction unmatched. CDR3 in DNA: TGTGCCAGCAGTTACTCGACAGGGTATAATTCACCCCTCCACTTT. This encodes CASSYSTGYNSPLHF.

The table lists this clone with a few counts. V and J are TRBV5-4 and TRBJ1-1; unclear D gene. Germline V gene lookup returns CDR1 SGHNT and CDR2 YYREEE (reference sequence). CDR3 length: 13 amino acids. V was pared by 1 base and J by 2 bases, with 6 bases between. The CDR3 reads CASSLFANTEAFF. CDR3 sequence (DNA): TGTGCCAGCAGCTTGTTTGCTAACACTGAAGCTTTCTTT.

CDR3 DNA: TGTGCCAGCGGCCGGGGTTCCACCGGGGAGCTGTTTTTT. This translates into CASGRGSTGELFF. This sequence joins TRBV5-6 and TRBJ2-2; D is perhaps TRBD2 (5 bases). The germline V and J ends were trimmed by 7 bases and 4 bases, with 11 bases remaining between them. The CDR3 runs 13 residues. Germline CDR1 SGHDT, CDR2 YYEEEE.

The chain employs TRBV7-2 and TRBJ1-6, with no clear D. CDR1 is SGHTA and CDR2 is FQGNSA in the germline V gene. Between the trimmed V and J ends, which lost 4 bases and 9 bases, there was a span of 7 bases. The CDR3 is 12 amino acids. The CDR3 loop is CASSSPASPLHF. The CDR3 DNA is TGTGCCAGCAGCTCACCCGCTTCACCCCTCCACTTT.

V and J are TRBV27 and TRBJ2-1, with D possibly matching TRBD2 (5 bases). With 5 bases removed from V and 3 bases from J, the gap between germline ends came to 17 bases. CDR3 size: 16 residues. Germline CDR1 MNHEY, CDR2 SMNVEV (reference sequence). This CDR3 is CASSPGPTRVYNEQFF. DNA of the CDR3: TGTGCCAGCAGTCCCGGCCCTACTAGAGTCTACAATGAGCAGTTCTTC.